This TCR beta chain was sequenced in a study of T cell responses to AZD1222 COVID-19 vaccine. CDR1 is MNHEY, CDR2 SVGAGI, per germline. Trimming took off 2 bases at V and 6 bases at J, with 16 bases between the two ends. The CDR3 extends over 15 amino acids. This clone was counted a few times. The target antigen is unknown. Second-dose groups at about 4 or about 12 weeks were pooled. The study, taken as a whole, reports: At 160-218 and 743-854, vaccine-associated CD4 TCRs were dominant, and they spanned spike.

Method: immunoSEQ multiplex PCR; TCRdb's copy keeps in-frame clones and lacks some. The table has more than 85,000 clones, around 84% seen once. Sequences were derived from peripheral blood, sampled 28 days after the second AZD1222 dose. The clonotype originates from an adult who received the AZD1222 COVID-19 vaccine. The chain combines TRBV6-5 with TRBJ1-2, with D possibly matching TRBD1 (5 bases). The CDR3: CASSYEGRGNDGYTF. The CDR3 nucleotides read TGTGCCAGCAGTTACGAGGGGAGAGGGAACGATGGCTACACCTTC.